The rows below give T cell receptor beta chains drawn from one sample of a study of blood T cells in healthy people across ages. TCRdb recomputed calls from the 5' RACE reads with MiXCR, one row per CDR3 protein. This table holds more than 450,000 distinct CDR3 sequences, roughly a quarter found once. This sample was shared with a second study, whose subject was T cells of mothers and their children.

Material: blood. Receptors were obtained from a boy between 2 and 10 years old in good health. CDR3s include the opening cysteine and the closing phenylalanine or tryptophan. D genes are given only for firm matches. Some rows mark clone size as missing; the rest say once, few, many or name a class of expanded clone.

clone_size j_call v_call d_call cdr3_aa cdr3_nt
few TRBJ1-2 TRBV4-3 NA CASSQSQQRQSYGYTF TGCGCCAGCAGCCAATCCCAGCAGAGACAGAGCTATGGCTACACCTTC
many TRBJ2-6 TRBV20-1 NA CSAEKRSGANVLTF TGCAGTGCCGAAAAGAGGTCTGGGGCCAACGTCCTGACTTTC
few TRBJ2-7 TRBV20-1 TRBD2 CSARSGTSGSYEQYF TGCAGTGCTAGAAGCGGGACTAGCGGATCCTACGAGCAGTACTTC
NA TRBJ2-7 TRBV5-5 NA CASSLETSASYEQYF TGTGCCAGCAGCTTGGAGACCTCGGCGTCGTACGAGCAGTACTTC
NA TRBJ2-5 TRBV3-1 NA CASSQDGLRSRYF TGTGCCAGCAGCCAAGATGGATTGCGATCGCGGTACTTC
NA TRBJ2-1 TRBV29-1 TRBD1 CSVEDATRQGQLNEQFF TGCAGCGTTGAAGATGCCACCCGACAGGGGCAATTGAATGAGCAGTTCTTC
many TRBJ1-2 TRBV6-5 TRBD1 CASSYSRTGARGYTF TGTGCCAGCAGTTACAGCCGGACAGGGGCTCGTGGCTACACCTTC
NA TRBJ2-1 TRBV20-1 NA CSAPKWDFGDNEQFF TGCAGTGCTCCAAAATGGGACTTCGGGGACAATGAGCAGTTCTTC
few TRBJ2-5 TRBV12-3/TRBV12-4 TRBD1 CASSYLQGAETQYF TGTGCCAGCAGCTACCTCCAGGGGGCAGAGACCCAGTACTTC
NA TRBJ1-5 TRBV6-2/TRBV6-3 NA CASSVLLEYPQHF TGTGCCAGCAGTGTACTCCTCGAGTATCCCCAGCATTTT
few TRBJ1-2 TRBV6-5 NA CASSYSIGNYGYTF TGTGCCAGCAGTTACTCGATTGGTAACTATGGCTACACCTTC
NA TRBJ2-3 TRBV7-9 NA CASSFGSADTQYF TGTGCCAGCAGCTTCGGTTCGGCGGATACGCAGTATTTT
NA TRBJ2-2 TRBV4-2 TRBD2 CASSQVLAGGPGTGELFF TGTGCCAGCAGCCAAGTCCTAGCGGGGGGGCCGGGGACCGGGGAGCTGTTTTTT
NA TRBJ1-2 TRBV5-1 NA CASSLGGSRNYGYTF TGCGCCAGCAGCTTAGGAGGGTCCCGAAACTATGGCTACACCTTC
few TRBJ2-1 TRBV29-1 NA CSVAGLVNEQFF TGCAGCGTTGCGGGACTGGTGAATGAGCAGTTCTTC
few TRBJ2-5 TRBV20-1 NA CSARGTAKKETQYF TGCAGTGCTAGAGGGACAGCGAAGAAAGAGACCCAGTACTTC
few TRBJ2-2 TRBV4-3 NA CASSQVGTQNTGELFF TGCGCCAGCAGCCAAGTCGGGACACAGAACACCGGGGAGCTGTTTTTT
NA TRBJ2-3 TRBV12-3/TRBV12-4 TRBD2 CASRTPPGLAVLKGTDTQYF TGTGCCAGCAGAACCCCCCCGGGACTAGCGGTCCTAAAAGGCACAGATACGCAGTATTTT
few TRBJ1-5 TRBV12-5 NA CASARGHSNQPQHF TGTGCTAGTGCCCGAGGGCATAGCAATCAGCCCCAGCATTTT
NA TRBJ2-7 TRBV12-5 NA CASGLVPGTLEQYF TGTGCTAGTGGTTTGGTACCGGGCACCCTGGAGCAGTACTTC
NA TRBJ2-5 TRBV5-1 NA CASSFSGHEETQYF TGTGCCAGCAGCTTCAGTGGGCATGAAGAGACCCAGTACTTC
NA TRBJ1-4 TRBV7-6 NA CASSLTRVGKLFF TGTGCCAGCAGCTTGACCAGGGTTGGAAAACTGTTTTTT
few TRBJ1-1 TRBV24-1 NA CATSERVVYPEAFF TGTGCCACCAGTGAAAGGGTTGTGTACCCTGAAGCTTTCTTT
many TRBJ1-1 TRBV4-2 TRBD1 CASSQGTRGREAFF TGTGCCAGCAGCCAGGGAACCAGGGGGCGTGAAGCTTTCTTT
many TRBJ2-2 TRBV6-2/TRBV6-3 TRBD1 CASSRTGVNTGELFF TGTGCCAGCAGTAGGACAGGGGTGAACACCGGGGAGCTGTTTTTT
NA TRBJ2-7 TRBV28 TRBD2 CASSLRENEQYF TGTGCCAGCAGTTTGCGGGAGAACGAGCAGTACTTC
NA TRBJ2-4 TRBV12-3/TRBV12-4 NA CASSVRLALAKNIQYF TGTGCCAGCTCAGTCAGGCTAGCGTTAGCCAAAAACATTCAGTACTTC
few TRBJ1-4 TRBV27 TRBD1 CASSPGQLNEKLFF TGTGCCAGCAGCCCGGGACAGCTTAATGAAAAACTGTTTTTT
NA TRBJ1-4 TRBV5-6 TRBD1 CASSWTGVEKLFF TGTGCCAGCAGCTGGACAGGGGTGGAAAAACTGTTTTTT
few TRBJ2-1 TRBV6-4 TRBD1 CASSEQGWESYNEQFF TGTGCCAGCAGTGAACAGGGGTGGGAATCCTACAATGAGCAGTTCTTC
NA TRBJ2-2 TRBV29-1 NA CSVTGPTGELFF TGCAGCGTCACAGGCCCGACCGGGGAGCTGTTTTTT
few TRBJ2-7 TRBV11-2 NA CASSLTLLSGSAYEQYF TGTGCCAGCAGCTTAACTCTCTTGTCGGGGTCCGCCTACGAGCAGTACTTC
few TRBJ1-1 TRBV7-9 NA CASRRADTEAFF TGTGCCAGCCGCAGGGCAGACACTGAAGCTTTCTTT
NA TRBJ1-6 TRBV4-1 TRBD1 CASSQGQDNSPLHF TGCGCCAGCAGCCAGGGACAGGATAATTCACCCCTCCACTTT
NA TRBJ1-6 TRBV5-1 NA CASSLVRESPLHF TGCGCCAGCAGCTTGGTTCGGGAATCACCCCTCCACTTT
few TRBJ1-2 TRBV6-6 NA CASSPLVGKMDYGYTF TGTGCCAGCAGCCCCTTAGTGGGGAAAATGGACTATGGCTACACCTTC
many TRBJ1-1 TRBV3-1 NA CASSQGTEAFF TGTGCCAGCAGTCAGGGGACTGAAGCTTTCTTT